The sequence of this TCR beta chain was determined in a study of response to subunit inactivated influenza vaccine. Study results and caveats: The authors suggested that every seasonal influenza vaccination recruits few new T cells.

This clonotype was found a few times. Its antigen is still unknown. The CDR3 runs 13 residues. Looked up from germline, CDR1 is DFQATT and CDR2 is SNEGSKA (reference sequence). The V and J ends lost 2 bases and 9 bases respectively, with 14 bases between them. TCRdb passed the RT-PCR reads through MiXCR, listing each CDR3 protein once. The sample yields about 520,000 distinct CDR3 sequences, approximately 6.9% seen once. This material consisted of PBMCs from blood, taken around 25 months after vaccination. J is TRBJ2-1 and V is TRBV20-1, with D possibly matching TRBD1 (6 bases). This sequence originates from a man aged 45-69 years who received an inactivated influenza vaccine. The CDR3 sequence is CSARLQGPGEQFF. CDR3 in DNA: TGCAGTGCTAGACTACAGGGACCTGGTGAGCAGTTCTTC.